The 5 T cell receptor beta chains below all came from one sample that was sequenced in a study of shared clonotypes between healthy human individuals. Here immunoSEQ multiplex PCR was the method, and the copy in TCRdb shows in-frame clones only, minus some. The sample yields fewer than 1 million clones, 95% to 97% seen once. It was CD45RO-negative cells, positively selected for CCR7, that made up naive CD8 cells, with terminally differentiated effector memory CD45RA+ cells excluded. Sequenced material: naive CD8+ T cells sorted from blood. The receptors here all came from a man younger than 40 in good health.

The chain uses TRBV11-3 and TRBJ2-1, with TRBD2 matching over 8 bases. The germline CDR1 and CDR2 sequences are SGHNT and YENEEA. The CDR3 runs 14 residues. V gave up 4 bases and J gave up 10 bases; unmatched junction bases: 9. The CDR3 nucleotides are TGTGCCAGCAGCTCATATAGCGGGATGGGGGAGCAGTTCTTC. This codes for CASSSYSGMGEQFF.

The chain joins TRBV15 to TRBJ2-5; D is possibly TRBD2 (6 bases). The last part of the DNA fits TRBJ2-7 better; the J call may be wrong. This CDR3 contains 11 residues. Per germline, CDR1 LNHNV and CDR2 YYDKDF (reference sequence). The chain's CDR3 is CATSKAGEQYF. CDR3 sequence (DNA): TGTGCCACCAGCAAAGCGGGCGAGCAGTACTTC.

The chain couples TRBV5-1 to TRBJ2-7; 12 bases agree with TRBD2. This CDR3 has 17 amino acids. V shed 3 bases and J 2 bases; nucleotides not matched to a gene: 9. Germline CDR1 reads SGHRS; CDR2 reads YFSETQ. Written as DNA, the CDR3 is TGCGCCAGCAGCTCGACAGTCCGGACTAGCGGGACCTACGAGCAGTACTTC. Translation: CASSSTVRTSGTYEQYF. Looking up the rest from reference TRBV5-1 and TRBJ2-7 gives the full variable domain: KAGVTQTPRYLIKTRGQQVTLSCSPISGHRSVSWYQQTPGQGLQFLFEYFSETQRNKGNFPGRFSGRQFSNSRSEMNVSTLELGDSALYLCASSSTVRTSGTYEQYFGPGTRLTVT.

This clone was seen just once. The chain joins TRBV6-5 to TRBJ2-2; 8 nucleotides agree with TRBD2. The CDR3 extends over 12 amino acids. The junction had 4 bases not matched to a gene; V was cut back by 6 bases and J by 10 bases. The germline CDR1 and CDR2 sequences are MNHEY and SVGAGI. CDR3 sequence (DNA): TGTGCCAGCAGAGGACTAGCCGTGGAGCTGTTTTTT. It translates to CASRGLAVELFF.

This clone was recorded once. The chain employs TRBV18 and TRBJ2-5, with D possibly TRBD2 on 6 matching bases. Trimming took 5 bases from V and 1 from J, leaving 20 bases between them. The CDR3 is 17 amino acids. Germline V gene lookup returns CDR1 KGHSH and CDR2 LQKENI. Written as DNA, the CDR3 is TGTGCCAGCTCAAACCCAGTAGGGCAGGGACTCCAAGAGACCCAGTACTTC. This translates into CASSNPVGQGLQETQYF.